Below, 17 T cell receptor beta chains from the same sample are listed, as sequenced in a study of T cells in Graves' hyperthyroidism and ophthalmopathy (dated by TCRdb to between 2017 and 2020). Libraries came from multiplex PCR. Sequenced on an Illumina HiSeq 2000. The TCR beta CDR3 regions were amplified from RNA transcripts. For the first round of RT-PCR on the TCR CDR3, the HTBI primer set was used together with the Qiagen OneStep RT-PCR kit. The public reads were quality trimmed at Q25 with fastp and then assembled into clones with MiXCR by TCRdb, keeping productive beta chains. One record per CDR3 amino acid sequence lists the most common genes and DNA. This sample is represented by about 620,000 distinct CDR3 sequences; around 15% of them were singletons. The leading ten clones occupy 3.8% of the sample. Sequenced: blood. The receptor set was obtained from a woman between 25 and 40 years old with Graves' hyperthyroidism.

This clonotype was detected only a few times. The rearrangement uses TRBV7-9 and TRBJ1-5; 9 bases map to TRBD1. This CDR3 contains 12 residues. Losses at the gene ends were 1 base for V and 16 bases for J; bases not matched to a gene: 5. Germline-derived CDR1 and CDR2 are SEHNR and FQNEAQ (reference sequence). The CDR3 coding sequence is TGTGCCAGCAGCTTAGGGGGACAGGGTATACATTTT. As protein: CASSLGGQGIHF.

This clonotype was detected many times. CDR3 protein: CASSVGLGAKGETQYF. CDR3 sequence (DNA): TGTGCCAGCAGCGTAGGCCTGGGGGCGAAAGGGGAGACCCAGTACTTC. The chain is built from TRBV9 and TRBJ2-5, with D tentatively TRBD1 (6 bases). The germline CDR1 and CDR2 sequences are SGDLS and YYNGEE. This CDR3 comprises 16 residues. V dropped 0 bases and J dropped 5 bases, with 17 bases sitting between them.

This clonotype was detected many times. This chain links TRBV27 with TRBJ1-5; D not resolved. V lost 2 bases and J lost 1, with 9 bases in between. There are 15 residues in the CDR3. Per the germline V gene, CDR1 is MNHEY and CDR2 is SMNVEV (reference sequence). The CDR3, as DNA: TGTGCCAGCAGTTTAGACGGGTGGAGCAATCAGCCCCAGCATTTT. Amino acids: CASSLDGWSNQPQHF.

In this sample, this clonotype turned up many times. The chain combines TRBV6-6 with TRBJ1-1; 8 bases are a match to TRBD1. The CDR3 runs 16 residues. V shed 0 bases, J shed 5 bases, and the junction held 8 bases outside the gene matches. Germline CDR1 is MNHNY and CDR2 is SVGAGI (reference sequence). CDR3 sequence: CASSYSAGGTGTEAFF. In DNA, the CDR3 is TGTGCCAGCAGTTACTCCGCAGGGGGCACCGGGACTGAAGCTTTCTTT.

Notes on this clonotype: No DNA is shown, since the ends of the CDR3 on it are uncertain; the CDR3 is the one TCRdb lists. The chain combines TRBV12-3 or TRBV12-4 with TRBJ2-2; TRBD2, the D gene given by the table, was not confirmed from the DNA. Including both end residues, the CDR3 is 12 amino acids long. CDR3 sequence: CASSLVMGGLFF.

The chain has TRBV7-9 and TRBJ1-2; D unresolved. There are 13 residues in the CDR3. Germline V gene data show CDR1 as SEHNR and CDR2 as FQNEAQ (reference sequence). Trimming stripped 0 bases from V and 7 bases from J, with 9 bases between. The CDR3 bases are TGTGCCAGCAGCTTAGCAGTGGGGTTTGGCTACACCTTC. Protein: CASSLAVGFGYTF.

The V gene is TRBV2, the J gene TRBJ2-2; unclear D gene. Germline loops: CDR1 SNHLY, CDR2 FYNNEI. This CDR3 is built from 14 residues. The V end was cut by 8 bases, the J end by 1 base, with 11 bases between. The CDR3 region is CASVSSLNTGELFF. The CDR3 bases are TGTGCCAGCGTCAGCAGCTTGAACACCGGGGAGCTGTTTTTT.

On this clonotype: Relative to the germline gene, one junction end is altered; a read error may explain this. The chain is built from TRBV12-3 or TRBV12-4 and TRBJ2-1; possibly TRBD1 for D (5 bases). The CDR3 has 16 residues. The chain's CDR3 is CASSYQGSLWGGEQSF. The CDR3 DNA reads as TGTGCCAGCAGTTACCAGGGTTCGCTCTGGGGTGGTGAGCAGTCCTTC.

This clonotype has a count of ten or more. The genes are TRBV5-1 and TRBJ1-1, with D possibly matching TRBD1 (5 bases). This CDR3 comprises 15 residues. Germline assignment: CDR1 SGHRS and CDR2 YFSETQ. Trimming took 1 base from V and 2 from J, leaving 12 bases between them. CDR3 loop: CASSLLQGPNTEAFF. DNA for the CDR3: TGCGCCAGCAGCTTGCTCCAGGGCCCTAACACTGAAGCTTTCTTT.

This clonotype was observed at least ten times. The CDR3 loop reads CASSLAGQRETQYF. In DNA form, the CDR3 reads TGTGCCAGCAGCTTAGCCGGGCAGCGGGAGACCCAGTACTTC. The chain is built from TRBV7-2 and TRBJ2-5; D possibly corresponds to TRBD2 (5 bases). The CDR3 is made up of 14 amino acids. Germline CDR1 SGHTA, CDR2 FQGNSA. V lost 0 bases to trimming and J lost 5 bases, with 10 bases between them.

This clonotype came up a few times. The chain has TRBV19 and TRBJ2-1; maybe TRBD2 (5 bases). Trimming removed 1 base at V and 5 bases at J, with 12 bases between. Germline values: CDR1 LNHDA, CDR2 SQIVND (reference sequence). The CDR3 has 15 amino acids. CDR3 nucleotide sequence: TGTGCCAGTAGTATAGGAGGGCCTCCGCACAATGAGCAGTTCTTC. Its protein is CASSIGGPPHNEQFF.

The chain has TRBV29-1 and TRBJ2-3, with TRBD2 identical over 11 bases. CDR3 length: 15 amino acids. Germline CDR1 and CDR2: SQVTM and ANQGSEA. The V and J ends lost 5 bases and 3 bases, in that order; junction bases with no gene match: 7. CDR3 nucleotide sequence: TGCAGCGTTTCCGTTAGCGGGAGGGTGACAGATACGCAGTATTTT. This encodes CSVSVSGRVTDTQYF.

This chain connects TRBV3-1 to TRBJ2-2; D possibly corresponds to TRBD1 (6 bases). V lost 5 bases and J lost 1, with 11 bases in between. CDR3 length equals 15 residues. Germline values: CDR1 LGHDT, CDR2 YNNKEL (reference sequence). The CDR3 sequence: CASSGARGNTGELFF. CDR3 nucleotide sequence: TGTGCCAGCAGCGGGGCCAGGGGGAACACCGGGGAGCTGTTTTTT.

This clonotype has ten or more counts. V gene TRBV6-1 combines with J gene TRBJ2-7, with 9 bases lining up with TRBD2. V was clipped by 6 bases and J by 5 bases; unmatched bases: 11. Germline V lookup: CDR1 MNHNS, CDR2 SASEGT. The length of the CDR3 is 15 residues. The CDR3 region is CASSGEVAGANEQYF. The CDR3 DNA is TGTGCCAGCAGCGGCGAGGTAGCGGGAGCTAACGAGCAGTACTTC.

In this sample, this clonotype turned up many times. One end of the junction varies from germline; a read error may be responsible. V is TRBV5-1 and J is TRBJ1-1; D is possibly TRBD1 (6 bases). The CDR3 loop spans 14 amino acids. Germline V lookup: CDR1 SGHRS, CDR2 YFSETQ. CDR3 sequence reads: CASSLQGTGTEAFF. Written as DNA, the CDR3 is TGTGCCAGCAGTCTACAGGGTACCGGCACTGAAGCTTTCTTT.

The chain combines TRBV7-9 with TRBJ2-1; 10 bases line up with TRBD2. This CDR3 contains 19 residues. The V segment lost 0 bases and the J segment 8 bases; nucleotides outside the gene matches: 16. Per the germline V gene, CDR1 is SEHNR and CDR2 is FQNEAQ (reference sequence). CDR3 amino acids: CASSLARRREREGRHEQFF. The CDR3 coding sequence is TGTGCCAGCAGCTTAGCGCGTCGTCGGGAGCGGGAGGGCCGCCATGAGCAGTTCTTC.

This chain connects TRBV12-3 or TRBV12-4 to TRBJ2-1; 8 bases match TRBD2. The length of the CDR3 is 17 residues. V lost 6 bases, J lost 0 bases, and 10 bases stayed unmatched. The CDR3 protein is CASSVGGGGSSYNEQFF. The CDR3 coding sequence is TGTGCCAGCAGCGTAGGAGGCGGGGGGAGCTCCTACAATGAGCAGTTCTTC.